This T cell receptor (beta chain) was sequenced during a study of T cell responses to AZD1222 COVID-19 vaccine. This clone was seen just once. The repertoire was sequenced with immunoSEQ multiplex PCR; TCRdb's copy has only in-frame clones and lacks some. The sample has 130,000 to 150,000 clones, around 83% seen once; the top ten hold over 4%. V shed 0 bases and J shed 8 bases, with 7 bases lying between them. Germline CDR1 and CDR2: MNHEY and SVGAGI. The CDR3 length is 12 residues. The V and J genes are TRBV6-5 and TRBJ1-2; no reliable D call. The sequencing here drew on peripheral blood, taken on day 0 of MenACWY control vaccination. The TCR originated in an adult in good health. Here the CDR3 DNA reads TGTGCCAGCAGTTACTCGAATCAGGGCTACACCTTC. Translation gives CASSYSNQGYTF.